One sample yielded the 26 T cell receptor beta chains listed below, sequenced in a study of blood T cell repertoires in COVID-19. Profiling relied on immunoSEQ multiplex PCR, and the TCRdb table lists in-frame clones only, not all of them. The data show 200,000 to 250,000 clones, approximately 80% seen once. The sequenced sample was peripheral blood. The origin of the receptors is a woman aged 80 or older with active or convalescent COVID-19.

The chain combines TRBV3-1 (or the pseudogene TRBV3-2) with TRBJ2-1; TRBD2 agrees at 8 bases. V dropped 2 bases and J dropped 5; count of bases not matched to a gene: 8. The CDR3 spans 16 residues. Germline assignment: CDR1 LGHDT and CDR2 YNNKEL (reference sequence). The CDR3 coding sequence is TGTGCCAGCAGCCAAACCGGGACTAGGTTTCACAATGAGCAGTTCTTC. It yields the protein CASSQTGTRFHNEQFF.

This clone showed up just a few times. The gene calls are TRBV7-2 and TRBJ1-2; tentatively, D is TRBD1 (5 bases). V was shortened by 0 bases and J by 2 bases, with 7 bases between the two germline ends. The V gene's germline CDR1 is SGHTA and CDR2 FQGNSA. This CDR3 contains 14 residues. CDR3 residues: CASSLAAGNYGYTF. Written as DNA, the CDR3 is TGTGCCAGCAGCTTAGCGGCAGGGAACTATGGCTACACCTTC. Variable domain in full (rest from reference TRBV7-2 and TRBJ1-2): GAGVSQSPSNKVTEKGKDVELRCDPISGHTALYWYRQSLGQGLEFLIYFQGNSAPDKSGLPSDRFSAERTGGSVSTLTIQRTQQEDSAVYLCASSLAAGNYGYTFGSGTRLTVV.

This chain uses TRBV11-3 with TRBJ1-2, with D unresolved. The V and J ends lost 4 bases and 4 bases respectively, with 13 bases between them. CDR3 length equals 14 residues. Germline CDR1 and CDR2: SGHNT and YENEEA. The CDR3, as DNA: TGTGCCAGCAGCTCGATAAGAAGCCCCTATGGCTACACCTTC. This gives the protein CASSSIRSPYGYTF.

This sequence joins TRBV10-1 and TRBJ2-5, with D perhaps matching TRBD1 (5 bases). CDR1 and CDR2 from the germline V gene are WNHNN and SYGVQD (reference sequence). The CDR3 covers 12 residues. V gave up 6 bases and J gave up 3 bases, with 8 bases separating them. The CDR3 DNA sequence: TGCGCCAGCAGGACAGAAAAAGAGACCCAGTACTTC. Translated: CASRTEKETQYF.

This chain joins TRBV6-5 and TRBJ1-3; tentative D call: TRBD1 (6 bases). Germline assignment: CDR1 MNHEY and CDR2 SVGAGI. Trimming took 1 base from V and 2 from J, leaving 9 bases between them. The CDR3 loop spans 15 amino acids. The DNA of the CDR3 is TGTGCCAGCAGTTACTACTCAGGGGCTGGAAACACCATATATTTT. Residues: CASSYYSGAGNTIYF.

V and J are TRBV5-1 and TRBJ2-7, with 8 bases lining up with TRBD2. CDR1 and CDR2 (germline): SGHRS, YFSETQ. V shed 4 bases, J shed 3 bases, and the junction held 0 bases outside the gene matches. The CDR3 contains 12 residues. The CDR3 coding sequence is TGCGCCAGCAGCAGCGGGAGCTACGAGCAGTACTTC. Translation: CASSSGSYEQYF.

As concerns this clone: Other nucleotide sequences in the sample specify the same CDR3. J is TRBJ2-6 and V is TRBV19; D possibly corresponds to TRBD1 (6 bases). The germline CDR1 and CDR2 sequences are LNHDA and SQIVND (reference sequence). Trimming stripped 6 bases from V and 3 bases from J, with 12 bases between. The CDR3 sequence is 15 residues long. CDR3 in DNA: TGTGCCAGTAGGAGACAGGCGTTTGGGGCCAACGTCCTGACTTTC. It specifies CASRRQAFGANVLTF.

This chain joins TRBV7-3 and TRBJ1-2; 7 bases match TRBD1. The CDR3 is 17 residues long. The trim removed 5 bases at V and 0 bases at J, leaving 12 bases unmatched. Germline CDR1 reads SGHTA; CDR2 reads FQGTGA. The CDR3 nucleotides read TGTGCCAGCAGCGATAAGGGGGCTGGGGGTTCTAACTATGGCTACACCTTC. Translation: CASSDKGAGGSNYGYTF.

The rearrangement links TRBV28 to TRBJ1-3; D remains ambiguous. Germline lookup yields CDR1 MDHEN and CDR2 SYDVKM. Between the trimmed V and J ends, which lost 9 bases and 0 bases, there was a span of 6 bases. The CDR3 is 12 amino acids. The CDR3 bases are TGTGCCAGTGAGAGCTCTGGAAACACCATATATTTT. Translating gives CASESSGNTIYF.

This sequence joins TRBV4-2 and TRBJ2-3, with 14 bases fitting TRBD2. In germline, CDR1 is LGHNA, CDR2 YNFKEQ. Trimming at V came to 2 bases and at J to 0 bases, leaving 7 bases not matched to a gene. The CDR3 covers 19 residues. Here the CDR3 DNA reads TGTGCCAGCAGCCAACAAATGGGACTAGCGGGGGCCAGCACAGATACGCAGTATTTT. Translation gives CASSQQMGLAGASTDTQYF.

The chain recombines TRBV7-9 with TRBJ2-3, with TRBD2 as a possible D gene (7 bases). V lost 5 bases and J 1 base, leaving 13 bases between the germline ends. The CDR3 is made up of 15 amino acids. Germline V CDR1 and CDR2: SEHNR, FQNEAQ (reference sequence). The CDR3 reads CASSEWGGGTDTQYF. The DNA of the CDR3 is TGTGCCAGCAGCGAGTGGGGGGGCGGCACAGATACGCAGTATTTT.

The chain uses TRBV4-2 and TRBJ2-7, with TRBD2 identical over 12 bases. This CDR3 spans 18 amino acids. Germline loops: CDR1 LGHNA, CDR2 YNFKEQ. J lost 6 bases, V lost 1 base, and 13 bases had no gene match. CDR3 amino acids: CASSQGLAGARGALEQYF. DNA for the CDR3: TGTGCCAGCAGCCAAGGACTAGCGGGAGCTAGGGGGGCGCTCGAGCAGTACTTC.

The chain carries TRBV19 and TRBJ2-5; TRBD2 agrees at 10 bases. CDR3 size: 15 residues. The germline V gene encodes CDR1 LNHDA and CDR2 SQIVND (reference sequence). Unmatched junction bases numbered 7, after V lost 5 bases and J lost 4 bases. CDR3: CASSPGTSVRETQYF. The DNA of the CDR3 is TGTGCCAGTAGTCCCGGGACTAGCGTGAGAGAGACCCAGTACTTC.

The V gene is TRBV2, the J gene TRBJ1-2; TRBD1 matches at 10 bases. The CDR3 is 14 residues long. The V and J ends lost 6 bases and 1 base, in that order; junction bases with no gene match: 2. In germline, CDR1 is SNHLY, CDR2 FYNNEI. The CDR3 reads CASRDRGVNYGYTF. In DNA, the CDR3 is TGTGCCAGCAGGGACAGGGGGGTTAACTATGGCTACACCTTC.

The chain employs TRBV6-5 and TRBJ2-3; D is uncertain. Germline V gene lookup returns CDR1 MNHEY and CDR2 SVGAGI. CDR3 length: 13 amino acids. The V gene lost 8 bases and the J gene lost 3 bases, with 12 bases spanning the gap. The CDR3 DNA follows: TGTGCCAGCGGCCTTATTCGTACAGATACGCAGTATTTT. Translating it yields CASGLIRTDTQYF.

The gene calls are TRBV27 and TRBJ2-7, with a weak D call TRBD2 (7 bases). The length of the CDR3 is 16 residues. The V and J ends lost 7 bases and 2 bases respectively, with 21 bases between them. The germline V gene encodes CDR1 MNHEY and CDR2 SMNVEV (reference sequence). The CDR3 reads CASIPRTRGGTYEQYF. Here the CDR3 DNA reads TGTGCCAGCATTCCCAGGACCAGGGGAGGGACCTACGAGCAGTACTTC.

This clone was seen a few times. The chain joins TRBV7-2 to TRBJ1-6, with 7 positions matching TRBD1. Trimming at V came to 6 bases and at J to 8 bases, leaving 10 bases not matched to a gene. CDR1 is SGHTA, CDR2 FQGNSA, per germline. The length of the CDR3 is 15 residues. The CDR3 sequence: CASRLNRGSDSPLHF. The CDR3 bases are TGTGCCAGCAGACTAAACAGGGGATCCGATTCACCCCTCCACTTT. Together with reference TRBV7-2 and TRBJ1-6, the CDR3 gives the full variable domain: GAGVSQSPSNKVTEKGKDVELRCDPISGHTALYWYRQSLGQGLEFLIYFQGNSAPDKSGLPSDRFSAERTGGSVSTLTIQRTQQEDSAVYLCASRLNRGSDSPLHFGNGTRLTVT.

The CDR3 reads CASSVISGRGQLGELFF. For the CDR3, the DNA is TGTGCCAGCAGCGTAATCTCTGGCAGGGGGCAGTTGGGGGAGCTGTTTTTT. The rearrangement joins TRBV9 to TRBJ2-2; 8 positions agree with TRBD1. V was pared by 1 base and J by 8 bases, with 13 bases of the junction left unmatched. The CDR3 is 17 residues long. The germline V gene has CDR1 SGDLS and CDR2 YYNGEE. The whole variable domain, remainder taken from reference TRBV9 and TRBJ2-2, is DSGVTQTPKHLITATGQRVTLRCSPRSGDLSVYWYQQSLDQGLQFLIQYYNGEERAKGNILERFSAQQFPDLHSELNLSSLELGDSALYFCASSVISGRGQLGELFFGEGSRLTVL.

The chain uses TRBV5-1 and TRBJ2-2; a possible D gene is TRBD2 (6 bases). The germline CDR1 and CDR2 sequences are SGHRS and YFSETQ. This CDR3 contains 17 residues. V dropped 5 bases and J dropped 5 bases, with 22 bases sitting between them. For the CDR3, the DNA is TGCGCCAGCAGGACAGCACCAGTCCCGGGGGTAACCGGGGAGCTGTTTTTT. Its protein product is CASRTAPVPGVTGELFF.

The gene calls are TRBV7-3 and TRBJ2-3; 9 bases align to TRBD1. Germline lookup yields CDR1 SGHTA and CDR2 FQGTGA. V gave up 5 bases and J gave up 5 bases; unmatched junction bases: 2. The CDR3 contains 13 residues. This CDR3 is CASSKGQGDTQYF. CDR3 DNA: TGTGCCAGCAGCAAGGGACAGGGAGATACGCAGTATTTT.

This clone occurred a few times. Written as DNA, the CDR3 is TGCAGCGCGGGACAGGGGAACAACTATGGCTACACCTTC. It is translated as CSAGQGNNYGYTF. The genes are TRBV29-1 and TRBJ1-2, with TRBD1 matching 10 bases. Trimming took 7 bases from V and 2 from J; bases not matched to a gene: 4. From germline, CDR1 is SQVTM and CDR2 ANQGSEA. This CDR3 comprises 13 residues.

The V call is TRBV11-2, the J call TRBJ1-5; 9 nucleotides align to TRBD1. The V and J ends lost 8 bases and 7 bases, in that order; junction bases with no gene match: 12. The CDR3 has 15 amino acids. Per the germline V gene, CDR1 is SGHAT and CDR2 is FQNNGV. The CDR3 here is CASSLGGTGRQPQHF. The CDR3 nucleotides are TGTGCCAGCTCCCTAGGGGGGACAGGGCGGCAGCCCCAGCATTTT.

This clone was picked up one time. The chain recombines TRBV5-1 with TRBJ1-4; D gene unclear. Between the trimmed V and J ends, which lost 5 bases and 0 bases, there was a span of 8 bases. The germline V gene has CDR1 SGHRS and CDR2 YFSETQ. This CDR3 spans 14 amino acids. DNA for the CDR3: TGCGCCAGCAGGCGGGATACAACTAATGAAAAACTGTTTTTT. Translation: CASRRDTTNEKLFF.

The chain couples TRBV6-2 or TRBV6-3 to TRBJ2-7, with 9 bases matching TRBD2. Per the germline V gene, CDR1 is MNHEY and CDR2 is SVGEGT. The CDR3 has 15 residues. The trim removed 5 bases at V and 4 bases at J, leaving 9 bases unmatched. The CDR3 region is CASSKSSGELYEQYF. The CDR3 coding sequence is TGTGCCAGCAGTAAGTCTAGCGGGGAGTTGTACGAGCAGTACTTC.

This sequence joins TRBV6-5 and TRBJ1-2; D gene uncertain. The length of the CDR3 is 13 residues. CDR1 MNHEY and CDR2 SVGAGI come from the germline V gene. The germline V and J ends were trimmed by 8 bases and 6 bases, with 16 bases remaining between them. The chain's CDR3 is CASPGKRGHGYTF. CDR3 DNA sequence: TGTGCCAGCCCCGGGAAACGTGGACATGGCTACACCTTC.

V and J are TRBV6-2 or TRBV6-3 and TRBJ2-3; 7 nucleotides line up with TRBD2. Trimming took 7 bases from V and 5 from J; bases not matched to a gene: 9. Germline V CDR1 and CDR2: MNHEY, SVGEGT. The CDR3 is 14 amino acids. CDR3 residues: CASTPAGVEDTQYF. CDR3 bases: TGTGCCAGCACCCCTGCGGGAGTTGAAGATACGCAGTATTTT.